This T cell receptor (beta chain) was obtained from a study of shared clonotypes between healthy human individuals (dated by TCRdb to about 2020). The study in broad terms: The cohort comprised a couple of women and a few men aged 18 to 49 years. For each donor, three plates each were used for CD4 naive and CD4 memory, two plates were used for CD8 naive, and one plate was used for CD8 memory. Blood TCR repertoires of about 5 healthy adults were deeply sequenced to estimate repertoire size and the extent of clonotype sharing between individuals. To increase sequencing depth and limit assay-specific biases, different laboratories used diverse techniques to prepare libraries and sequence TCR repertoires. Between about 0.8 and 9.5 billion PBMCs per donor were obtained by leukapheresis.

A note on this clone: The antigen it binds to is not known. Base-call qualities are not available, and no considerably larger clone is one nucleotide away. The sample carries other DNA sequences with the same CDR3.

Using the deep immunoSEQ assay, TCR CDR3 regions were amplified from genomic DNA by multiplex PCR. Extracted genomic DNA from each cell subset was spread evenly across all wells of several immunoSEQ 96-well plates, with each plate serving as a replicate. For sorted subsets, approximately 200 ng of genomic DNA, equivalent to around 31,000 T cell genomes, went into each replicate PCR. Purified libraries were quantified with a Qubit 3.0 fluorometer, sized on a Bioanalyzer 2100, and re-quantified with the KAPA Library Quantification kit. Each immunoSEQ 96-well plate was sequenced on its own single-read 150-cycle Illumina NextSeq 550 flow cell. Regarding the original processing steps: Because the immunoSEQ output held only junctional sequences and lacked quality scores, the filtering could not match the filtering applied to full-length reads. To assign V/J genes and CDR3, sequences were annotated using PyIR, a Python wrapper for IgBLAST v1.9, with IMGT germline references. Reads with weak V/J assignments (E-value above 1e-6), missing CDR3, stop codons, out-of-frame junctions, or ambiguous translated residues were removed. V3J clonotypes were defined as sequences sharing the same inferred V gene, J gene, and CDR3 amino acid sequence. To compute the percentage overlap between repertoires, the number of shared unique clonotypes was divided by the size of the smaller repertoire. RTK rarefaction, the Chao1 estimator, and Recon v2.1 estimates of unobserved clonotypes were used to assess repertoire richness. Generation probabilities were computed with OLGA for all TCRbeta clonotypes obtained by the gDNA method from four donors. TCRdb limited this immuneACCESS table to in-frame rearrangements with V and J called. A share of clones is missing; checked studies link under half to unresolved V genes, and the rest is unexplained. V and J calls plus clone size are reproduced from that table; the DNA served to infer D and trimming. For this sample there are over a million clones; about 98.5% appear just once. Together, the top ten hold 0.36% of the sample.

On the study overall, not on this receptor specifically: Based on pairwise subsampling, the degree of clonotype sharing among donors was expected to be affected by sequencing depth. Rarefaction of sorted-subset datasets indicated incomplete sequencing despite the large sequencing depth. Because the study included a small number of donors, the genetic and exposure-history diversity represented was limited. When a handful of donors were compared, the shared fraction of clonotypes was 5% to 6.5% for naive CD4, around 3.5% for naive CD8, 2% to 2.5% for memory CD4, and 0.4% for memory CD8. Sampling was restricted to blood, and TCR repertoires in tissues likely differ from the TCR repertoires found in blood. Estimated clonotype richness was generally larger for naive than for memory subsets. Higher generation probabilities were observed for clonotypes shared by all four sorted-subset donors than for non-shared clonotypes.

Taken from the germline V gene (reference sequence), the CDR1 and CDR2 loops are SEHNR and FQNEAQ. Ends trimmed: V by 3 bases, J by 4 bases; bases unmatched to a gene: 0. Inclusive of the bounding cysteine and phenylalanine, the CDR3 is 13 residues long. This entry keeps only the CDR3 DNA: 39 bases, framed from base 1. The donors were healthy, HIV-negative adults with no recently reported acute infections or vaccinations. Every donor was a Caucasian adult residing in Nashville, Tennessee, USA. CD4+ T cells were enriched by magnetic negative selection, after which naive cells were positively selected on CD45RA and the negative fraction was taken as the memory subset. Blood was collected by leukapheresis, and PBMCs were isolated by Ficoll-Histopaque density gradient centrifugation and then cryopreserved in liquid nitrogen vapor phase. Analytical flow cytometry was used to check the purity and quantity of each magnetically sorted T cell population. Genomic DNA was isolated from each sorted fraction and quantified by UV absorbance on a Nanodrop 2000c.

Recombination joined TRBV7-9 with TRBJ1-2; the junction holds 9 bases that match TRBD1. The source of this sequence is a man aged 25-45 years in good health. The source material was naive CD4+ T cells sorted from blood. Sample cell subset or site, as interpreted from the label and publication: CD45RA+ positively selected. The nucleotide sequence is TGTGCCAGCAGCTTGGGACAGGGCTATGGCTACACCTTC. This sequence encodes CASSLGQGYGYTF.